The clone carrying this T cell receptor (beta chain) has ten or more counts. Its antigen is as yet unknown. This sample stems from a study of T cells after posttransplantation cyclophosphamide. Study results and limitations: Later blood repertoires were often dominated by clones from the donor CD8+ memory compartment.

The method was immunoSEQ multiplex PCR; TCRdb's version includes in-frame clones alone and lacks a portion of them. Sampling found roughly 8,000 clones, none seen once. Cyclophosphamide on days +3 and +4 followed busulfan-fludarabine conditioning and a marrow graft. The junction had 9 bases not matched to a gene; V was cut back by 5 bases and J by 1 base. The germline V gene has CDR1 SQVTM and CDR2 ANQGSEA. The CDR3 is 16 residues long. The receptor comes from a female patient aged 50-59 years who received an allogeneic stem cell transplant from a related donor, was CMV-positive, and had no GVHD. The graft donor may have given rise to some T cells. V is TRBV29-1 and J is TRBJ1-2, with TRBD1 matching 11 bases. The sequenced sample was PBMCs, obtained after allogeneic stem cell transplant with posttransplant cyclophosphamide. This CDR3 is CSVSPGQGAYNYGYTF. As DNA, the CDR3 is TGCAGCGTTTCCCCAGGACAGGGGGCGTATAACTATGGCTACACCTTC.